Detailed here is one T cell receptor (beta chain). The antigen is undetermined. The sample originates from a study of cytomegalovirus exposure and HLA in healthy donors. Whole-study results and caveats: Rare sequences made up most TCRs, while some public TCRs were found in many donors. No immune exposure information besides CMV serostatus was available. The HLA-A and HLA-B alleles of most subjects were reportedly predicted accurately from TCR beta sequences.

The PCR used 60 Vbeta and 13 Jbeta primers. The protocol was immunoSEQ multiplex PCR, while the TCRdb copy is restricted to in-frame clones and leaves out a portion. Of some 99,000 clones listed, 80% to 85% are singletons. Sequencing was carried out using PBMCs. The receptor was isolated from a woman aged 25-40 years in good health and CMV-seronegative.

CDR3 in amino acids: CASSSTRAGGITGELFF. The CDR3 bases are TGTGCCAGCAGCTCAACACGAGCGGGAGGGATTACCGGGGAGCTGTTTTTT. This chain links TRBV7-8 with TRBJ2-2; 10 bases fit TRBD2. Unmatched junction bases numbered 10, after V lost 4 bases and J lost 5 bases. From germline, CDR1 is SGHVS and CDR2 FQNEAQ. The CDR3 covers 17 residues. The whole variable domain, filled in from reference TRBV7-8 and TRBJ2-2, reads GAGVSQSPRYKVAKRGQDVALRCDPISGHVSLFWYQQALGQGPEFLTYFQNEAQLDKSGLPSDRFFAERPEGSVSTLKIQRTQQEDSAVYLCASSSTRAGGITGELFFGEGSRLTVL.